This T cell receptor (beta chain) was sequenced during a study of post-analysis software for immune sequencing data. For the study at large: Patients with relapsing-remitting, secondary progressive and progressive-relapsing multiple sclerosis courses were all represented. The study, taken as a whole, reports: Patients with multiple sclerosis recorded significantly lower normalized Chao1 diversity than controls, the study found. Among roughly five TRBV segments more frequent in patients than controls were TRBV5-6, TRBV5-1 and TRBV20-1. Batch-matched samples strongly co-clustered by F measure.

With 3 bases removed from V and 1 base from J, the gap between germline ends came to 13 bases. This CDR3 has 15 amino acids. Unique molecular identifiers featured in each of the TCR beta cDNA libraries. The source material, roughly 0.9 to 11 million T cells, gave rise to roughly 500,000 cDNA molecules. MiXCR was run by TCRdb on the PCR reads, yielding one entry per CDR3 protein. Of about 460,000 distinct CDR3 sequences in the sample, 45% were seen once. This clonotype showed up just a few times. Its antigen remains unknown. The V call is TRBV12-3 or TRBV12-4, the J call TRBJ2-7; TRBD1 or TRBD2 may be the D gene (5 bases each). Sequencing used blood. The receptor was isolated from a girl under 18 with multiple sclerosis. CDR3 nucleotides: TGTGCCAGCAGTTTGGGACCCGAGGGTTCCTACGAGCAGTACTTC. Its protein is CASSLGPEGSYEQYF.